This T cell receptor beta chain appears in the sequencing data of a study of blood T cell repertoires in COVID-19. Looking at the study overall: COVID-19 samples, acute and convalescent, were from the United States, Italy and Spain.

TCRdb's table, derived via immunoSEQ multiplex PCR, lists solely in-frame clones and lacks some. The data hold 200,000 or so clones, with approximately 90% observed a single time. Sequenced: peripheral blood. The receptor's source is a man in his fifties or sixties with COVID-19, enrolled during active disease.

CDR3 DNA: TGTGCCAGCAGCCAACCTAGGACGGGAATGGAAACCGGGGAGCTGTTTTTT. This translates into CASSQPRTGMETGELFF. The gene calls are TRBV3-1 (or the pseudogene TRBV3-2) and TRBJ2-2; D may be TRBD2 (5 bases). Germline V gene data show CDR1 as LGHDT and CDR2 as YNNKEL (reference sequence). V lost 2 bases, J lost 5 bases, and 18 bases lay in between. CDR3 length: 17 residues.